This TCR beta chain was sequenced during a study of T-cell memory formation after mild COVID-19. This clonotype came up many times. CDR1 is SGHRS, CDR2 YFSETQ, per germline. CDR3 length: 17 residues. Trimming cost V 4 bases and J 0 bases, with 14 bases left between them. Constant-segment primers and 5'RACE yielded cDNA libraries for TCR alpha and TCR beta, each carrying sample barcodes and UMIs. MiXCR was run by TCRdb on the 5' RACE reads, yielding one entry per CDR3 protein. The profile shows about 29,000 distinct CDR3 sequences, 12% of them singletons. Sequenced material: PBMCs or a T cell subset sorted from them (not recorded which). The TCR comes from an adult woman who had mild COVID-19 (a few samples of this study predate the infection). Cell type and time point are not known. This chain uses TRBV5-1 with TRBJ1-6; D is possibly TRBD1 (6 bases). CDR3 DNA: TGCGCCAGCAGCCGGGACATCTCCAGCTCCTATAATTCACCCCTCCACTTT. Translation: CASSRDISSSYNSPLHF.